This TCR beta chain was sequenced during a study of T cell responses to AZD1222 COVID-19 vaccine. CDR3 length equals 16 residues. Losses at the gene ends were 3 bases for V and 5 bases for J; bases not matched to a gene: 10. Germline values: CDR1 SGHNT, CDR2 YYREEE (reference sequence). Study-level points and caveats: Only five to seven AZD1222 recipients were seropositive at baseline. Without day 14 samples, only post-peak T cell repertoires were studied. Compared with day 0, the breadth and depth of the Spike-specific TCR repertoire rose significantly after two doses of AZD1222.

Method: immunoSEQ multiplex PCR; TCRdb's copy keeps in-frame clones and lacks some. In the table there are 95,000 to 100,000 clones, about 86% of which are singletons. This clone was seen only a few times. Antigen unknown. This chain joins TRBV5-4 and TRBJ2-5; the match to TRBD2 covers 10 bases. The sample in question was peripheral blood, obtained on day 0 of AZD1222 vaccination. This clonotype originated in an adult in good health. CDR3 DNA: TGTGCCAGCAGCTGGACTAGCGGAAGGGTCTGGGAGACCCAGTACTTC. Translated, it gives CASSWTSGRVWETQYF.